This is a list of T cell receptor beta chains from one sample in a study of siplizumab effects on memory and regulatory T cells. The table came from immunoSEQ multiplex PCR; TCRdb's copy has only in-frame clones and leaves some out. The table shows roughly 26,000 clones, with 70% to 85% occurring only once. The sample consisted of memory CD4+ T cells sorted from blood. These receptor sequences come from a human donor in good health. Each CDR3 is given with its conserved first and last residue. A D gene is named only where the DNA matches it firmly. The listing skips clone size in some rows; elsewhere it reads once, few, many or a size class.

size: few; D: -; V: TRBV11-1; J: TRBJ2-2; DNA: TGTGCCAGCAGGGGAGAGACAGGAACTAACACCGGGGAGCTGTTTTTT; CDR3: CASRGETGTNTGELFF
size: -; D: TRBD2; V: TRBV5-1; J: TRBJ2-3; DNA: TGCGCCAGCAGCTTGCCTAGCGGCCGCACAGATACGCAGTATTTT; CDR3: CASSLPSGRTDTQYF
size: -; D: TRBD2; V: TRBV5-1; J: TRBJ2-5; DNA: TGCGCCAGCACCTTTCAGGGACTACAAGAGACCCAGTACTTC; CDR3: CASTFQGLQETQYF
size: -; D: -; V: TRBV6-1; J: TRBJ2-3; DNA: TGTGCCAGCAGTGATCCTAGTGGGCGCACAGATACGCAGTATTTT; CDR3: CASSDPSGRTDTQYF
size: few; D: TRBD1; V: TRBV5-4; J: TRBJ2-5; DNA: TGTGCCAGCAGCCGGAACAGGGGGCCAGAGACCCAGTACTTC; CDR3: CASSRNRGPETQYF
size: -; D: -; V: TRBV4-2; J: TRBJ2-2; DNA: TGTGCCAGCAGCCAGGTTAGCGGCCGAGACACCGGGGAGCTGTTTTTT; CDR3: CASSQVSGRDTGELFF
size: -; D: -; V: TRBV28; J: TRBJ2-7; DNA: TGTGCCAGCAGCCGGATGAAAACCTACGAGCAGTACTTC; CDR3: CASSRMKTYEQYF
size: -; D: -; V: TRBV5-4; J: TRBJ2-7; DNA: TGTGCCAGCAGCTTGGACCAGGCATCCCCCGAGCAGTACTTC; CDR3: CASSLDQASPEQYF
size: -; D: -; V: TRBV25-1; J: TRBJ1-5; DNA: TGTGCCAGCAGTGAATATGGGGGCAATCAGCCCCAGCATTTT; CDR3: CASSEYGGNQPQHF
size: -; D: -; V: TRBV11-3; J: TRBJ2-5; DNA: TGTGCCAGCAGCTCCCGGACACCACCTAAGACCCAGTACTTC; CDR3: CASSSRTPPKTQYF
size: -; D: -; V: TRBV28; J: TRBJ1-1; DNA: TGTGCCAGCAGCCCATCGGGGTTCACCATGAACACTGAAGCTTTCTTT; CDR3: CASSPSGFTMNTEAFF
size: few; D: -; V: TRBV4-2; J: TRBJ2-2; DNA: TGTGCCAGCAGCCCAGGGACGCGGGTTGGATACACCGGGGAGCTGTTTTTT; CDR3: CASSPGTRVGYTGELFF
size: -; D: -; V: TRBV5-4; J: TRBJ2-5; DNA: TGTGCCAGCAGCTTGTGGCTGGCGAGGGGGTACCAAGAGACCCAGTACTTC; CDR3: CASSLWLARGYQETQYF
size: once; D: -; V: TRBV6-5; J: TRBJ2-7; DNA: TGTGCCAGCAGTGAGGGTGGCTCCTACGAGCAGTACTTC; CDR3: CASSEGGSYEQYF
size: few; D: -; V: TRBV5-1; J: TRBJ2-6; DNA: TGCGCCAGCAGCCCCTCGACTAGAGCCGGGGCCAACGTCCTGACTTTC; CDR3: CASSPSTRAGANVLTF
size: -; D: TRBD2; V: TRBV10-1; J: TRBJ2-3; DNA: TGCGCCAGCAGTGAGGACCCTAGCGGCTACACAGATACGCAGTATTTT; CDR3: CASSEDPSGYTDTQYF
size: -; D: -; V: TRBV27; J: TRBJ2-7; DNA: TGTGCCAGCAGCCGGGACAAGATGAACGAGCAGTACTTC; CDR3: CASSRDKMNEQYF
size: -; D: TRBD1; V: TRBV7-2; J: TRBJ2-7; DNA: TGTGCCAGCAGCTTAGACTCTGGACAGGGGGCATGGGAGCAGTACTTC; CDR3: CASSLDSGQGAWEQYF
size: -; D: -; V: TRBV10-3; J: TRBJ1-1; DNA: TGTGCCATCAGGGATCCAAGGGAGAACACTGAAGCTTTCTTT; CDR3: CAIRDPRENTEAFF
size: -; D: TRBD2; V: TRBV30; J: TRBJ2-7; DNA: TGTGCCTGGAGTGTATGGGGTAGCGGGGGCGAGCAGTACTTC; CDR3: CAWSVWGSGGEQYF
size: -; D: -; V: TRBV20-1; J: TRBJ2-7; DNA: TGCAGTGCTAGTAAGGCTTACGAGCAGTACTTC; CDR3: CSASKAYEQYF
size: -; D: TRBD2; V: TRBV2; J: TRBJ2-1; DNA: TGTGCCAGCAGTGTCGGTAGCGGGAGGCTCACGAATGAGCAGTTCTTC; CDR3: CASSVGSGRLTNEQFF